The 2 T cell receptor beta chains in this list originate from one sample, sequenced in a study of blood T cell dynamics during melanoma immunotherapy. The time point denotes: pre-treatment baseline. Libraries were prepared by immunoSEQ multiplex PCR; TCRdb keeps only in-frame clonotypes and omits some of them. Of 9,000 to 10,000 clones listed, approximately 86% were seen once; the top ten hold roughly 10%. Sequences were derived from blood, sampled from a patient treated with checkpoint blockade. The receptors were sampled from a human donor with melanoma.

This clone showed up just once. V and J are TRBV7-8 and TRBJ1-2, with a weak D call TRBD1 (5 bases). V was clipped by 1 base and J by 6 bases, with 6 bases between them. Germline lookup yields CDR1 SGHVS and CDR2 FQNEAQ. This CDR3 is 12 amino acids long. CDR3 amino acids: CASSLVGDGYTF. The CDR3 coding sequence is TGTGCCAGCAGCTTAGTAGGGGATGGCTACACCTTC.

The rearrangement joins TRBV27 to TRBJ2-7, with 8 bases fitting TRBD2. Germline loops: CDR1 MNHEY, CDR2 SMNVEV (reference sequence). The CDR3 length is 16 residues. With V trimmed by 4 bases and J by 6 bases, 14 bases remained unmatched. The CDR3 region is CASSSYLGGGGGEQYF. The CDR3 DNA reads as TGTGCCAGCAGTTCCTACCTCGGGGGGGGAGGCGGCGAGCAGTACTTC.